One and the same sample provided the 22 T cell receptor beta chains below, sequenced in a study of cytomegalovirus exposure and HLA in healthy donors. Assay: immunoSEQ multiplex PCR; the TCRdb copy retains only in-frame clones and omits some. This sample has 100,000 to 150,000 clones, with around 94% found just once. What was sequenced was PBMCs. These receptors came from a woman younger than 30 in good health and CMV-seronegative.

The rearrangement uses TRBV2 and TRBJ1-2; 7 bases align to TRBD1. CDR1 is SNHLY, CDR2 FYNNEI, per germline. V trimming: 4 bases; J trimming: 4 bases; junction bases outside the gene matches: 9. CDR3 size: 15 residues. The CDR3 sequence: CASSVGGQTFYGYTF. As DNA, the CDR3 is TGTGCCAGCAGTGTTGGGGGACAGACTTTCTATGGCTACACCTTC.

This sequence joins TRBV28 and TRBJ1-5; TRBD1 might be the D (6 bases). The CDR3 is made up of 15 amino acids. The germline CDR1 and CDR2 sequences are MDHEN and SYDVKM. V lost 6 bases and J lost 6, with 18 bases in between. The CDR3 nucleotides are TGTGCCAGCAGCCCGCGACCACAGGGTGCTCAGCCCCAGCATTTT. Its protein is CASSPRPQGAQPQHF.

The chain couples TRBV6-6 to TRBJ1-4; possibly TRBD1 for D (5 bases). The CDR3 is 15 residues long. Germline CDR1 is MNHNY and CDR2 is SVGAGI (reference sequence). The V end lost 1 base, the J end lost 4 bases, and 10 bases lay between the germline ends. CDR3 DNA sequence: TGTGCCAGCAGTTACTGGGACTCCAGTAATGAAAAACTGTTTTTT. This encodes CASSYWDSSNEKLFF.

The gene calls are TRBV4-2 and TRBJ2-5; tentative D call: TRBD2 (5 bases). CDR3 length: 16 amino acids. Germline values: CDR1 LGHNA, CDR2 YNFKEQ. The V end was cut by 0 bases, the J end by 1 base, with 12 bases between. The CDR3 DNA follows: TGTGCCAGCAGCCAAGAATTTGGGAGCGGCCAAGAGACCCAGTACTTC. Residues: CASSQEFGSGQETQYF.

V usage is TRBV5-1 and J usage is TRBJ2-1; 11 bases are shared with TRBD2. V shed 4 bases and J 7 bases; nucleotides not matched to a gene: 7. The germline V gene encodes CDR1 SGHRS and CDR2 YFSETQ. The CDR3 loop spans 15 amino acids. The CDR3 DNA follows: TGCGCCAGCAGCAGGGTAGCGGGGGGGAATAATGAGCAGTTCTTC. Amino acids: CASSRVAGGNNEQFF.

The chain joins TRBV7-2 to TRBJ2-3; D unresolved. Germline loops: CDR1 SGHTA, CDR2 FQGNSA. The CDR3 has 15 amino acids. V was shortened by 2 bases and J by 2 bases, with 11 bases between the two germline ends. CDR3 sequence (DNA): TGTGCCAGCAGCTTACACGGAGCTACCACAGATACGCAGTATTTT. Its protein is CASSLHGATTDTQYF.

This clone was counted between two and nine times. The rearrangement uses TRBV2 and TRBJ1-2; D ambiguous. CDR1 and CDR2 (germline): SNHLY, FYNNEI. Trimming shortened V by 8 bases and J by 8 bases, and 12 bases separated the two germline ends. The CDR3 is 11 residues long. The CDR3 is CASGLLRGYTF. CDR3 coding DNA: TGTGCCAGCGGCCTCCTCAGGGGCTACACCTTC.

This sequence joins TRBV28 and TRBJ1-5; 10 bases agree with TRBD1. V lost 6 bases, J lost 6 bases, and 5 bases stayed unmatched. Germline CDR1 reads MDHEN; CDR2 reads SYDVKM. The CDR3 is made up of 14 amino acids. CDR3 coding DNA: TGTGCCAGCAGAGGGACAGGGGCGGTTCAGCCCCAGCATTTT. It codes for CASRGTGAVQPQHF.

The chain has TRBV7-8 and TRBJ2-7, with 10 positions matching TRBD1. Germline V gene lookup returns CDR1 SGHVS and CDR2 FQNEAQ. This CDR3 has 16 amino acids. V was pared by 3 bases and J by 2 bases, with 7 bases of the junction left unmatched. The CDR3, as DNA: TGTGCCAGCAGCTTCATGCCGGGACAGGGGACCTACGAGCAGTACTTC. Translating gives CASSFMPGQGTYEQYF.

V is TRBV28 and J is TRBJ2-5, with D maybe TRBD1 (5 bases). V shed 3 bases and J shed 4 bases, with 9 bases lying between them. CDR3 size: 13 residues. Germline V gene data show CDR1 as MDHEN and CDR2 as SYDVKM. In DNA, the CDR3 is TGTGCCAGCAGTTTGCAGGGTTCAGAGACCCAGTACTTC. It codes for CASSLQGSETQYF.

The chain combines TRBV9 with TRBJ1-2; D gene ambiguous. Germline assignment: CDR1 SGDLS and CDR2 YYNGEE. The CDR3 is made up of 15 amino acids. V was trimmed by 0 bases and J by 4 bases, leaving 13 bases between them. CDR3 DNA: TGTGCCAGCAGCGTAGACGGTAGCTTAATCTATGGCTACACCTTC. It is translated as CASSVDGSLIYGYTF.

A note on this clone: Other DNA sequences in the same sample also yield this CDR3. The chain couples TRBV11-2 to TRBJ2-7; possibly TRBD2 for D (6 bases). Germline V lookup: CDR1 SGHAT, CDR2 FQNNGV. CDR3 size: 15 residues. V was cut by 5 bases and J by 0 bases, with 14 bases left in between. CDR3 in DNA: TGTGCCAGCAGCCCCCGGGGGACCCACTCCTACGAGCAGTACTTC. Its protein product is CASSPRGTHSYEQYF.

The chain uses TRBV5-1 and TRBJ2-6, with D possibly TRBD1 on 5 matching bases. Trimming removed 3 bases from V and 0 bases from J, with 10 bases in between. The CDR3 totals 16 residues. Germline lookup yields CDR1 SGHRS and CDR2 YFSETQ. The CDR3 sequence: CASSYETGSGANVLTF. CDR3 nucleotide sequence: TGCGCCAGCAGCTATGAAACAGGCTCTGGGGCCAACGTCCTGACTTTC.

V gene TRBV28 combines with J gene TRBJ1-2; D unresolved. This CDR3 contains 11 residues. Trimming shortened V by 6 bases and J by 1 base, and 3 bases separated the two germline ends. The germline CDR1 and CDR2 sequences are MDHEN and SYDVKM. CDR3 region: CASSNNYGYTF. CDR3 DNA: TGTGCCAGCAGCAATAACTATGGCTACACCTTC.

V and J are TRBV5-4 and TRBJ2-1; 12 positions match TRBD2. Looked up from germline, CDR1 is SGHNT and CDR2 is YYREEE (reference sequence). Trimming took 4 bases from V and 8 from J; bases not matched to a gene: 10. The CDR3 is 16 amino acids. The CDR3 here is CASSHGTSGPWDEQFF. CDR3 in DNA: TGTGCCAGCAGCCATGGGACTAGCGGGCCTTGGGATGAGCAGTTCTTC.

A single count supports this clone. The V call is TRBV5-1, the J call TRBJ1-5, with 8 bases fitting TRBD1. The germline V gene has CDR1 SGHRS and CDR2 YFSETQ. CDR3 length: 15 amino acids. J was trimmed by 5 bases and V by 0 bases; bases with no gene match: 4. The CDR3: CASSLGGTGDQPQHF. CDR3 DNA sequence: TGCGCCAGCAGCTTGGGGGGGACAGGCGATCAGCCCCAGCATTTT.

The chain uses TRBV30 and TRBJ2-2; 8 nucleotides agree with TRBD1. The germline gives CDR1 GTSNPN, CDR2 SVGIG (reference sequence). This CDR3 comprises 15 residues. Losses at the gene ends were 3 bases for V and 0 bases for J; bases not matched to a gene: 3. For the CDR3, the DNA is TGTGCCTGGAGCGAGGGACAGGCGAACACCGGGGAGCTGTTTTTT. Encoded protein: CAWSEGQANTGELFF.

In DNA form, the CDR3 reads TGCGCCAGCAGCCAAGATCTAGGGACAATCTACGAGCAGTACTTC. Its protein is CASSQDLGTIYEQYF. The chain recombines TRBV4-1 with TRBJ2-7; D may be TRBD1 (6 bases). Trimming removed 0 bases from V and 3 bases from J, with 12 bases in between. This CDR3 comprises 15 residues. The germline V gene encodes CDR1 MGHRA and CDR2 YSYEKL.

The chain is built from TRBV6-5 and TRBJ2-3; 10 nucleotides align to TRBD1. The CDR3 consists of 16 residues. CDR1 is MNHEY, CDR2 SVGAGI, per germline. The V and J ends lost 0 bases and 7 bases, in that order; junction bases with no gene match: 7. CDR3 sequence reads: CASSYSRTGGWNTQYF. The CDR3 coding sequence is TGTGCCAGCAGTTACTCGAGGACAGGGGGATGGAATACGCAGTATTTT.

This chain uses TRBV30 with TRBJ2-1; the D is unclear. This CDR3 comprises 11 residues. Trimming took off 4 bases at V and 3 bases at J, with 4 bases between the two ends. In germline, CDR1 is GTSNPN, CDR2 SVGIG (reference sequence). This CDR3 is CAWTFYNEQFF. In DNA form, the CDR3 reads TGTGCCTGGACCTTCTACAATGAGCAGTTCTTC.

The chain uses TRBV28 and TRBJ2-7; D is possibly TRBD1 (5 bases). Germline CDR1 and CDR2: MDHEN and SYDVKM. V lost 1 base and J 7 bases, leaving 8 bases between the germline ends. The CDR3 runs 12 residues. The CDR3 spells CASSLSGREQYF. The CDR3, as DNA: TGTGCCAGCAGTTTATCAGGGCGGGAGCAGTACTTC.

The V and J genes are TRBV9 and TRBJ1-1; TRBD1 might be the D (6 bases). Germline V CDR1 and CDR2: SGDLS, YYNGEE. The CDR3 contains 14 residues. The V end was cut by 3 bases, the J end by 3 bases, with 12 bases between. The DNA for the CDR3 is TGTGCCAGCAGCGAAGCTTACAGGGACACTGAAGCTTTCTTT. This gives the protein CASSEAYRDTEAFF. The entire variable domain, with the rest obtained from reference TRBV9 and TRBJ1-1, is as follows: DSGVTQTPKHLITATGQRVTLRCSPRSGDLSVYWYQQSLDQGLQFLIQYYNGEERAKGNILERFSAQQFPDLHSELNLSSLELGDSALYFCASSEAYRDTEAFFGQGTRLTVV.